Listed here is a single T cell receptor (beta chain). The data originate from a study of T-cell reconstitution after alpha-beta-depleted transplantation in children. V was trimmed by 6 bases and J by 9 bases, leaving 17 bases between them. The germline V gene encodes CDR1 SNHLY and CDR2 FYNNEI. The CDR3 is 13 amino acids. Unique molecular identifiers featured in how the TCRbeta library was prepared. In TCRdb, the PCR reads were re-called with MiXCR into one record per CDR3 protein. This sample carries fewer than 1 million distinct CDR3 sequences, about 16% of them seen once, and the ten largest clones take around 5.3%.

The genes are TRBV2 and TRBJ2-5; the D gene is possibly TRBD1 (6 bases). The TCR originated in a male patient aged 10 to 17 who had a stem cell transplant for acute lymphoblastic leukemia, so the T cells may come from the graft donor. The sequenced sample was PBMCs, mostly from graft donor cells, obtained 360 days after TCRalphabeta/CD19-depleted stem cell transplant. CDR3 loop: CASRGAEQGSQYF. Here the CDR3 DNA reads TGTGCCAGCAGAGGGGCCGAACAGGGTTCCCAGTACTTC.